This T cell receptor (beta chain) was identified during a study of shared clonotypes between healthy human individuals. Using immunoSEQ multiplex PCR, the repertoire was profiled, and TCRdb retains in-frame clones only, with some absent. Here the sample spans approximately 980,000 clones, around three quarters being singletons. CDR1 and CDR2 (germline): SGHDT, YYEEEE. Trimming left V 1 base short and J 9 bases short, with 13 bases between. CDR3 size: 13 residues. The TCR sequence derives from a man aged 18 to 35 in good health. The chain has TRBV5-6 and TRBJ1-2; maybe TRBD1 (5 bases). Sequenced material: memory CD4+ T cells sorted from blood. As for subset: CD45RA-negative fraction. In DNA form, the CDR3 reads TGTGCCAGCAGCTTGCGGGGGAGGGTAAGCTACACCTTC. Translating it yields CASSLRGRVSYTF.